This TCR beta chain was profiled in a study of cytomegalovirus exposure and HLA in healthy donors. Study conclusions and caveats: Cytomegalovirus-associated TCR beta chains were listed, numbering approximately 150.

Trimming shortened V by 3 bases and J by 3 bases, and 16 bases separated the two germline ends. CDR1 and CDR2 (germline): SGDLS, YYNGEE. This CDR3 region has 15 residues. About this clone itself: Its antigen is as yet unknown.

Clones were sequenced by immunoSEQ multiplex PCR, and TCRdb holds only the in-frame ones, with some missing. The sample lists approximately 81,000 clones; just under 95% were seen once. While the first cohort had 600 to 800 subjects, the donors belonged to the separate validation cohort of over a hundred subjects. The clonotype comes from a man aged 18 to 29 in good health and CMV-seronegative. The V and J genes are TRBV9 and TRBJ2-7; D may be TRBD1 (6 bases). Material for sequencing was PBMCs. DNA of the CDR3: TGTGCCAGCAGCGCATACCAGGGGCTCGGCTACGAGCAGTACTTC. This codes for CASSAYQGLGYEQYF.